This T cell receptor beta chain was found in a study of T cell responses to AZD1222 COVID-19 vaccine. Study-wide findings and caveats: In all cases, repertoires were sampled only after the peak T cell response. It should be noted that donors were predominantly white British and more often female, and clonal diversity was possibly underestimated.

Generated by immunoSEQ multiplex PCR, the TCRdb table keeps only in-frame clones and is missing some. In the table there are 95,000 to 150,000 clones, around 91% of which are singletons. This clone has only one observation. Its antigen is not known. The input for sequencing was peripheral blood, taken on day 0 of AZD1222 vaccination. The TCR comes from an adult in good health.

CDR3 sequence reads: CASRSFSLLGDNEQFF. In nucleotides, the CDR3 is TGTGCCAGCCGCAGCTTCTCATTACTCGGGGACAATGAGCAGTTCTTC. The chain joins TRBV7-8 to TRBJ2-1, with D perhaps matching TRBD2 (5 bases). CDR1 and CDR2 (germline): SGHVS, FQNEAQ. Trimming removed 8 bases at V and 5 bases at J, with 22 bases between. The CDR3 extends over 16 amino acids.